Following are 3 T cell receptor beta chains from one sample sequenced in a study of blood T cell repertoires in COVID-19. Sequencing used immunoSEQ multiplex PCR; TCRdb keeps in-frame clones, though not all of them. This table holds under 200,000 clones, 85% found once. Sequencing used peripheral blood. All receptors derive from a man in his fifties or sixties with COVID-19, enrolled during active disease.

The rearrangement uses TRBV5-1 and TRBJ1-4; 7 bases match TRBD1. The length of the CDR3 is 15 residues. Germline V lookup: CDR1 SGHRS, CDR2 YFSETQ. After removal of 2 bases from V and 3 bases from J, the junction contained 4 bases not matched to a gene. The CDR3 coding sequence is TGCGCCAGCAGCTTAAAGGGGGCGCCTAATGAAAAACTGTTTTTT. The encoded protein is CASSLKGAPNEKLFF.

CDR3 residues: CASRPDRATNYGYTF. The DNA for the CDR3 is TGTGCCAGCAGACCGGACAGGGCAACTAACTATGGCTACACCTTC. The chain is built from TRBV27 and TRBJ1-2; 8 bases are a match to TRBD1. The CDR3 loop spans 15 amino acids. J lost 0 bases, V lost 6 bases, and 6 bases had no gene match. Germline CDR1 MNHEY, CDR2 SMNVEV (reference sequence).

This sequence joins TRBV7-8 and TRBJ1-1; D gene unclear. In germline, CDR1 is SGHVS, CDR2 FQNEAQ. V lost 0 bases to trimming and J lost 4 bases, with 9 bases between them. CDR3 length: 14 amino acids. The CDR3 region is CASSLALAGTEAFF. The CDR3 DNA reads TGTGCCAGCAGCTTAGCGCTTGCAGGCACTGAAGCTTTCTTT.